Listed here is a single T cell receptor (beta chain). Germline lookup yields CDR1 SGHVS and CDR2 FQNEAQ. The ends lost 1 base at V and 4 bases at J; junction bases unmatched: 9. CDR3 size: 16 residues. This specimen belongs to a study of blood T cell repertoires in COVID-19. In the original analysis: It was from reference gene primer amplification that nucleated cell counts were estimated. Produced via immunoSEQ multiplex PCR; TCRdb's table is partial and in-frame only. V and J calls and clone size come straight from that table; D and trimming were deduced from the DNA. This sample has more than 100,000 clones; about 90% occur once, and the top ten carry approximately 3.3%.

Source material: peripheral blood. This TCR came from a woman between 55 and 75 years old with acute or convalescent COVID-19. V and J are TRBV7-8 and TRBJ1-1, with 7 bases lining up with TRBD1. The CDR3 reads CASSLGWRAGGTEAFF. As DNA, the CDR3 is TGTGCCAGCAGCTTAGGGTGGAGGGCAGGGGGCACTGAAGCTTTCTTT. Combining the CDR3 with reference TRBV7-8 and TRBJ1-1 gives the whole variable domain GAGVSQSPRYKVAKRGQDVALRCDPISGHVSLFWYQQALGQGPEFLTYFQNEAQLDKSGLPSDRFFAERPEGSVSTLKIQRTQQEDSAVYLCASSLGWRAGGTEAFFGQGTRLTVV.